The clone carrying this T cell receptor (beta chain) occurred once. Antigen: not known. CDR3 length: 14 residues. Germline V gene sequence: CDR1 MGHDK, CDR2 SYGVNS. After removal of 8 bases from V and 10 bases from J, the junction contained 13 bases not matched to a gene. These data originate in a study of cytomegalovirus exposure and HLA in healthy donors. Study-level results: The study found most TCR sequences rare, yet found some public TCRs in many donors. Later, an analysis found that TCR clusters from the first cohort tended to co-occur in the roughly 120 validation repertoires. The authors confirmed in vitro that a few CMV-associated chains were specific for CMV antigens.

Only in-frame clones appear in the TCRdb table, and some are missing; sequencing was by immunoSEQ multiplex PCR. The sample has tens of thousands of clones; 90% to 95% are singletons. The chain is built from TRBV25-1 and TRBJ1-4, with 7 bases aligning to TRBD1. The specimen sequenced was PBMCs. This TCR came from a young woman in good health and CMV-seropositive. CDR3 sequence (DNA): TGTGCCAGCGGGGGACAGCTTAATGAACCAAAACTGTTTTTT. It is translated as CASGGQLNEPKLFF.